The entry below describes one T cell receptor (beta chain). In this sample, this clone turned up a few times. No antigen is known for it. Nothing much larger sits one base from this clone, and base qualities are not available. From each donor, a single peripheral blood sample of about 120 mL on average was drawn into heparinised tubes. A BD FACSAria II and a panel including CD45RO, CCR7, CD25, CD127, CD95 and CD27 were used to sort naive, central memory, regulatory and stem cell-like memory CD4+ T cells. All sorted populations exceeded 95% purity. PBMCs were separated immediately by Lymphoprep density gradient centrifugation and were stained directly, without being cultured. So that batch effects would be minimized, each experiment stained and sorted samples in pairs, pairing one healthy donor with one patient. The CDR3 runs 14 residues from the cysteine to the phenylalanine. The kept DNA is CDR3 alone, 42 bases in frame from the first base. The germline V gene encodes CDR1 LGHNA and CDR2 YNFKEQ. V is cut by 0 bases and J by 2 bases, and the space between the germline ends is 8 bases.

This specimen belongs to a study of beta chain features in type 1 diabetes (dated by TCRdb to 2016 to 2019). Describing the broader study: No differences in mean age, gender distribution, total cell number or subset yield were found between patients and healthy donors. Naive and central memory subsets were obtained from all 30 or so donors, but regulatory and stem cell-like memory subsets were isolated from only 8 patients and 8 healthy donors. The study compared the TCRB repertoires of sorted circulating CD4+ T cell subsets in recently diagnosed type 1 diabetes patients with those in matched healthy donors. A total of some 110 million sorted cells were examined across all samples, and the number of cells per subset was strongly correlated with RNA yield. Overall study outcomes, separate from this receptor: Fewer insertions and more nucleotide deletions at VDJ recombination sites were observed in patients with type 1 diabetes, implying thymic rearrangement abnormalities. Because the HLA sub-analyses included only small numbers of individuals, any influence of HLA type on TCRB rearrangement was left unresolved. Because cDNA was sequenced instead of genomic DNA, highly expressing activated cells could be over-represented, though the groups showed no difference in activation or CD3 levels. Naive, central memory and regulatory TCRB repertoires appeared to be more similar among patients than among healthy donors. PCR may preferentially amplify shorter templates, but because patient and control samples were amplified and corrected together, any resulting skew would affect both groups equally. A moderate but significant shortening of TCRB CDR3 length was observed in type 1 diabetes patients in all four CD4+ subsets.

The entire isolated RNA was reverse transcribed using the High Capacity cDNA Reverse Transcription Kit, and thus expressed TCRB transcripts were sequenced. Deep immunoSEQ sequencing was performed on naive, central memory and regulatory T cell samples, with an average of around 3.5 million total reads per sample. Sorted cells were lysed in RLT buffer and RNA was extracted with DNase-treated RNeasy Micro or Mini kits, depending on cell number. To prevent cross-contamination, each cell subset was processed individually, whereas patient and healthy donor samples were processed jointly. TCRB sequences were amplified from cDNA with the immunoSEQ multiplex PCR, producing 87-bp fragments spanning the CDR3 region. Sequencing of the amplicons was performed on the Illumina HiSeq platform. In the paper's pipeline: PCR bias was corrected computationally using synthetic template baselines, and reads within Hamming distance 2 were collapsed, with unmergeable singletons discarded. Reads were aligned against IMGT so that V, D and J genes, CDR3 length and insertions or deletions at six rearrangement sites could be assigned. Within each subset, clonotype counts were normalized to the number of sorted cells before true diversity and Gini coefficients were calculated with the tcR R package. The overlap coefficient, calculated on TCRB nucleotide sequences, was used to quantify repertoire sharing. Out-of-frame TCRB sequences from naive cells were analyzed as a proxy for the pre-selection repertoire. The clones in this table, taken by TCRdb from immuneACCESS, are in-frame only. Not every clone is retained; where verified, under half of the shortfall comes from an unresolved V gene, and the cause of the rest is unknown. The V and J calls and clone size are taken from that table; D and trimming were inferred from the DNA. The sample table holds 200,000 to 250,000 clones, of which roughly an eighth were seen once. The ten most abundant clones make up around 0.03% of the sample.

The sequenced material came from naive CD4+ T cells from blood. The sample's cell subset or site label, in plain terms: true naive CD4+ T cells. The chain is made from TRBV4-2 and TRBJ2-7, with a weak D call of TRBD1 (5 bases match). The receptor's source is a woman between 35 and 50 years old in good health. The bases are TGTGCCAGCAGCCAAGATAGGGGTACCTACGAGCAGTACTTC. Translated, this is CASSQDRGTYEQYF.